These 9 T cell receptor beta chains were sequenced from one sample in a study of cytomegalovirus exposure and HLA in healthy donors. Amplification used 60 Vbeta primers and 13 Jbeta primers. Sequenced by immunoSEQ multiplex PCR; TCRdb stores in-frame clones only, minus some. The sample consists of about 220,000 clones, about 75% of them appearing once. Material: PBMCs. The receptors shown here come from a woman in her twenties or thirties in good health and CMV-seronegative.

The sample holds a few counts of this clone. Here the CDR3 omits its conserved ending phenylalanine or tryptophan, so a read error is the likely source. The J gene is TRBJ1-1, the V gene TRBV5-6; the match to TRBD1 covers 8 bases. Germline-derived CDR1 and CDR2 are SGHDT and YYEEEE. This CDR3 has 15 amino acids. J gave up 3 bases and V 4 bases, and 8 bases lay outside the gene matches. This CDR3 is CASSTRMTGDTEAFL. Here the CDR3 DNA reads TGTGCCAGCAGCACGAGGATGACAGGGGACACTGAAGCTTTCTTG.

The rearrangement joins TRBV25-1 to TRBJ2-7; TRBD2 might be the D (5 bases). V shed 4 bases and J shed 2 bases, with 12 bases lying between them. The germline V gene encodes CDR1 MGHDK and CDR2 SYGVNS. This CDR3 comprises 14 residues. As DNA, the CDR3 is TGTGCCAGCAGTGGGTCCACTAGGCCCTACGAGCAGTACTTC. This sequence encodes CASSGSTRPYEQYF.

The rearrangement links TRBV29-1 to TRBJ1-2; 7 bases fit TRBD1. The length of the CDR3 is 12 residues. The ends lost 6 bases at V and 3 bases at J; junction bases unmatched: 4. In germline, CDR1 is SQVTM, CDR2 ANQGSEA. The CDR3 protein is CSVGGTDYGYTF. The CDR3 bases are TGCAGCGTCGGTGGGACAGACTATGGCTACACCTTC.

The chain carries TRBV11-3 and TRBJ2-5; TRBD2 matches 7 bases. The junction had 6 bases not matched to a gene; V was cut back by 3 bases and J by 5 bases. CDR3 length: 14 amino acids. Germline CDR1 SGHNT, CDR2 YENEEA. As DNA, the CDR3 is TGTGCCAGCAGCTTCGGGCTAGCGGAGGAGACCCAGTACTTC. Translated, it gives CASSFGLAEETQYF.

CDR3 sequence: CASSWSYSGQGFPLHF. CDR3 bases: TGTGCCAGCAGCTGGTCCTACTCGGGACAGGGGTTCCCCCTCCACTTT. J is TRBJ1-6 and V is TRBV14; the match to TRBD1 covers 10 bases. Germline CDR1 reads SGHDN; CDR2 reads FVKESK. V shed 5 bases, J shed 13 bases, and the junction held 14 bases outside the gene matches. CDR3 length: 16 amino acids.

This sequence joins TRBV7-6 and TRBJ2-1; 12 nucleotides agree with TRBD2. Trimming at V came to 4 bases and at J to 7 bases, leaving 11 bases not matched to a gene. CDR1 and CDR2 (germline): SGHVS, FNYEAQ. The CDR3 length is 17 residues. The CDR3 bases are TGTGCCAGCAGCTCCGGCAGCCGACTAGCGGGAGAGAATGAGCAGTTCTTC. Translation gives CASSSGSRLAGENEQFF.

The chain has TRBV9 and TRBJ2-7, with 9 bases matching TRBD2. The J segment lost 0 bases and the V segment lost 3 bases, leaving 4 bases of the junction unmatched. The CDR3 covers 15 residues. Germline assignment: CDR1 SGDLS and CDR2 YYNGEE. The CDR3 here is CASSGASGDSYEQYF. In DNA form, the CDR3 reads TGTGCCAGCAGCGGGGCTAGCGGGGACTCCTACGAGCAGTACTTC.

This CDR3 is CASSLEGLYSNQPQHF. CDR3 coding DNA: TGTGCCAGCAGCTTAGAGGGACTTTATAGCAATCAGCCCCAGCATTTT. V usage is TRBV7-2 and J usage is TRBJ1-5; a possible D gene is TRBD1 (5 bases). Looked up from germline, CDR1 is SGHTA and CDR2 is FQGNSA. There are 16 residues in the CDR3. V lost 1 base to trimming and J lost 0 bases, with 10 bases between them.

This chain joins TRBV7-2 and TRBJ2-1; perhaps TRBD2 as D (7 bases). The CDR3 loop spans 18 amino acids. The germline V gene encodes CDR1 SGHTA and CDR2 FQGNSA. V was shortened by 0 bases and J by 9 bases, with 24 bases between the two germline ends. CDR3 sequence reads: CASSLAASWGGRSGEQFF. The CDR3 DNA follows: TGTGCCAGCAGCTTAGCTGCTAGCTGGGGGGGCAGATCGGGTGAGCAGTTCTTC.